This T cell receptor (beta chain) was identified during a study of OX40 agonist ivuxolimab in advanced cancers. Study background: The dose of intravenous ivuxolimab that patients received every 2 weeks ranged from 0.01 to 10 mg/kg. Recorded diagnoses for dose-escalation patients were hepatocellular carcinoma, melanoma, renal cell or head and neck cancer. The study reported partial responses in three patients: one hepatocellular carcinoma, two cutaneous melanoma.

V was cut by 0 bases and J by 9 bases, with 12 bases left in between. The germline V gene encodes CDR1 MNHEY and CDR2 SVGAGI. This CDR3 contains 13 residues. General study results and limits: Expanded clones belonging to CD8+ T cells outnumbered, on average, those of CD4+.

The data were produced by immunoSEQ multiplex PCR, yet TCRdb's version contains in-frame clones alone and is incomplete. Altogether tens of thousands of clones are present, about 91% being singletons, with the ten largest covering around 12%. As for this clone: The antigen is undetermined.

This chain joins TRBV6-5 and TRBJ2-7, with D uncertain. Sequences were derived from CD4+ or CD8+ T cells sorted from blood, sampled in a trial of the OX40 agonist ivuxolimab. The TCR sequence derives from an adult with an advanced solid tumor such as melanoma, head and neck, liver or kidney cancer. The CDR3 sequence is CASSYSEAAVQYF. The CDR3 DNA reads TGTGCCAGCAGTTACTCCGAGGCAGCTGTGCAGTACTTC.